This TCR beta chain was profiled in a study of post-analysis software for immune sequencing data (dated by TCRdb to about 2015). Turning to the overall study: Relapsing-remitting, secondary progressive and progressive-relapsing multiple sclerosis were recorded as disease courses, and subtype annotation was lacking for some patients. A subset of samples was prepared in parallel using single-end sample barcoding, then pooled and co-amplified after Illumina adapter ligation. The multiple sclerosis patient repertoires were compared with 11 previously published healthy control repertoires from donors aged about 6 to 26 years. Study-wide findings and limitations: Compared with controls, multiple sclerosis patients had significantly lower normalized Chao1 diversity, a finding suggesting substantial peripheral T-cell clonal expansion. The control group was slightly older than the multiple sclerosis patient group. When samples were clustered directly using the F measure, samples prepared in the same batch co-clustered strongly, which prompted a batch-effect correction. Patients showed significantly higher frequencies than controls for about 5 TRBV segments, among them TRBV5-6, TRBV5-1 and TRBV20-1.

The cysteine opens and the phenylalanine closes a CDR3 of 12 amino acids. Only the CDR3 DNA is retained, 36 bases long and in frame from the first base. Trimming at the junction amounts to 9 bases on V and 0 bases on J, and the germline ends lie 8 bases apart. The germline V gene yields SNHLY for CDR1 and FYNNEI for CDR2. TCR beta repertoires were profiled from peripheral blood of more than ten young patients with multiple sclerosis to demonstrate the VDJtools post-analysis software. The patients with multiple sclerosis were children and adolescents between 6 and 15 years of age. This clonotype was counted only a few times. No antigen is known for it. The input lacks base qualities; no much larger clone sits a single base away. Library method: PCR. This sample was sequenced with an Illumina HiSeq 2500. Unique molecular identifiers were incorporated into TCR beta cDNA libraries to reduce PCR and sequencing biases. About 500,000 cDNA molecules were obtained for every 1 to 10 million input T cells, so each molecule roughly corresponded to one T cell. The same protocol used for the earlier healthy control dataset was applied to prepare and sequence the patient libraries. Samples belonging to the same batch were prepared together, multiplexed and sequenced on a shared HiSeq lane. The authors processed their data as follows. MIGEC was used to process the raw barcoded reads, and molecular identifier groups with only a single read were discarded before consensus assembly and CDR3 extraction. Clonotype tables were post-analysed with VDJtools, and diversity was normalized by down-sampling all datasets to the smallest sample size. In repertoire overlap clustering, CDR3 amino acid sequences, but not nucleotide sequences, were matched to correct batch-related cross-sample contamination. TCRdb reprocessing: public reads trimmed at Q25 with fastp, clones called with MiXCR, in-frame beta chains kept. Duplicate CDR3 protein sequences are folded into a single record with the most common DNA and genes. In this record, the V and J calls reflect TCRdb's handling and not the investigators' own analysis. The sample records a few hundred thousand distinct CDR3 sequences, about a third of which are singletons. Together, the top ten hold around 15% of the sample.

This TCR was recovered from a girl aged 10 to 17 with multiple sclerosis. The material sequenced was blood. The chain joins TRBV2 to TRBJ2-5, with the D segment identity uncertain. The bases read TGTGCCAGTAACACGGACCAAGAGACCCAGTACTTC. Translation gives CASNTDQETQYF.